Shown below are 9 T cell receptor beta chains from a single sample sequenced in a study of molecular identifiers for immune sequencing clone quantification. Each CDR3 protein is one row after TCRdb ran MiXCR on the PCR reads. This repertoire shows some 680,000 distinct CDR3 sequences, roughly 23% found once; its top ten account for about 0.8%. Sequenced material: naive CD8+ T cells from blood, with Jurkat cell RNA spiked in. The subset is: FACS-sorted CD8+CD4-CCR7+CD45RA+ naive T cells. The receptors here all came from a human donor in good health. Some libraries in this study had Jurkat cell RNA spiked in.

To note about this clonotype: It may be a read error: a sequence one base away is much more abundant. Without the conserved terminal phenylalanine or tryptophan, this CDR3 likely stems from a read error. V is TRBV4-1 and J is TRBJ1-1, with 10 bases lining up with TRBD1. The CDR3 length is 13 residues. Per the germline V gene, CDR1 is MGHRA and CDR2 is YSYEKL. Trimming cost V 5 bases and J 7 bases; bases outside gene matches: 4. The CDR3 loop reads CASSIGQGVEAFL. CDR3 sequence (DNA): TGCGCCAGCAGCATAGGACAGGGGGTTGAAGCTTTCCTT.

CDR3 amino acids: CASSYGAYNEQFF. The CDR3 DNA sequence: TGTGCCAGCAGTTACGGGGCGTACAATGAGCAGTTCTTC. The V gene is TRBV12-3 or TRBV12-4, the J gene TRBJ2-1; D might be TRBD1 or TRBD2, each matching 5 bases. Trimming took 4 bases from V and 4 from J, leaving 8 bases between them. The CDR3 consists of 13 residues.

This clonotype was seen ten or more times. The rearrangement joins TRBV4-1 to TRBJ2-7, with 8 bases lining up with TRBD1. V was pared by 3 bases and J by 0 bases, with 7 bases of the junction left unmatched. CDR3 size: 16 residues. Germline CDR1 reads MGHRA; CDR2 reads YSYEKL. The CDR3 loop reads CASSQAGQGGSYEQYF. The CDR3 DNA reads TGCGCCAGCAGCCAGGCCGGACAGGGAGGCTCCTACGAGCAGTACTTC.

About this clonotype itself: A much bigger clone sits one base away, suggesting this may be a read error. The chain is built from TRBV25-1 and TRBJ2-5, with 7 bases aligning to TRBD1. CDR1 and CDR2 (germline): MGHDK, SYGVNS. The CDR3 consists of 17 residues. V lost 8 bases to trimming and J lost 0 bases; unmatched junction nucleotides: 15. The CDR3 region is CASGGGPGTENQETQYF. The CDR3 nucleotides read TGTGCCAGCGGTGGCGGCCCCGGGACAGAAAACCAAGAGACCCAGTACTTC.

This clonotype came up a few times. The V call is TRBV9, the J call TRBJ2-7; no reliable D call. CDR3 size: 14 residues. The germline V and J ends were trimmed by 0 bases and 4 bases, with 11 bases remaining between them. Germline CDR1 is SGDLS and CDR2 is YYNGEE. CDR3 DNA sequence: TGTGCCAGCAGCGTAGGAGGTTCGGTTTACGAGCAGTACTTC. Protein product: CASSVGGSVYEQYF.

This clonotype was seen many times. V is TRBV12-3 or TRBV12-4 and J is TRBJ2-1; 7 nucleotides line up with TRBD1. The CDR3 loop spans 16 amino acids. With V trimmed by 5 bases and J by 0 bases, 7 bases remained unmatched. DNA for the CDR3: TGTGCCAGCAGTGGTTTTTGGGACAGCTCCTACAATGAGCAGTTCTTC. Its protein product is CASSGFWDSSYNEQFF.

This clonotype was detected many times. CDR3 sequence: CASSSPTSGRVEQYF. In DNA form, the CDR3 reads TGTGCCAGCAGTTCTCCGACTAGCGGGAGGGTCGAGCAGTACTTC. The chain carries TRBV27 and TRBJ2-7; 14 positions match TRBD2. Germline trimming cut 4 bases from V and 6 bases from J; bases unmatched to any gene: 5. Per the germline V gene, CDR1 is MNHEY and CDR2 is SMNVEV (reference sequence). The CDR3 extends over 15 amino acids.

V and J are TRBV27 and TRBJ1-1, with D possibly matching TRBD1 (5 bases). The ends were cut back, 2 bases at V and 4 bases at J, with 14 bases in the middle. Per germline, CDR1 MNHEY and CDR2 SMNVEV (reference sequence). The CDR3 runs 15 residues. The DNA of the CDR3 is TGTGCCAGCAGTTTACCTGCGGGACCGGGCACTGAAGCTTTCTTT. Its protein product is CASSLPAGPGTEAFF.

This clonotype was seen at least ten times. CDR3: CASSRTGDYEQYF. CDR3 DNA sequence: TGTGCCAGCAGTCGGACAGGGGACTACGAGCAGTACTTC. The V call is TRBV6-5, the J call TRBJ2-7; TRBD1 aligns across 9 bases. The CDR3 spans 13 residues. In germline, CDR1 is MNHEY, CDR2 SVGAGI. The trim removed 5 bases at V and 3 bases at J, leaving 2 bases unmatched.